The rows below give T cell receptor beta chains drawn from one sample of a study of cytomegalovirus exposure and HLA in healthy donors. Only in-frame clones appear in the TCRdb table, and some are missing; sequencing was by immunoSEQ multiplex PCR. Of about 140,000 clones in the sample, approximately 80% were seen once. Sequencing was carried out using PBMCs. The origin of the receptors is a man younger than 45 in good health and CMV-seronegative. CDR3s include the opening cysteine and the closing phenylalanine or tryptophan. The D gene is left open where the match is weak. Clone size appears in some rows only: once, few, many, or a class for an expanded clone.

D: .; size: .; J: TRBJ2-7; V: TRBV6-5; length: 14; CDR3: CASSPRGGPYEQYF; DNA: TGTGCCAGCAGTCCTCGCGGAGGGCCGTACGAGCAGTACTTC
D: TRBD2; size: few; J: TRBJ2-7; V: TRBV19; length: 15; CDR3: CASSILAGATYEQYF; DNA: TGTGCCAGTAGTATCTTAGCGGGAGCCACCTACGAGCAGTACTTC
D: TRBD1; size: .; J: TRBJ1-1; V: TRBV11-1; length: 15; CDR3: CASSSLDRLNTEAFF; DNA: TGTGCCAGCAGTTCCCTGGACAGGTTGAACACTGAAGCTTTCTTT
D: .; size: .; J: TRBJ2-1; V: TRBV15; length: 14; CDR3: CATSTSFAGNEQFF; DNA: TGTGCCACCAGCACGTCCTTCGCGGGCAATGAGCAGTTCTTC
D: TRBD2; size: few; J: TRBJ2-5; V: TRBV7-9; length: 16; CDR3: CASSLANSGGQETQYF; DNA: TGTGCCAGCAGCTTAGCGAATAGCGGGGGGCAAGAGACCCAGTACTTC
D: TRBD1; size: .; J: TRBJ2-1; V: TRBV19; length: 15; CDR3: CASTNDRDGYNEQFF; DNA: TGTGCCAGCACCAACGACAGGGACGGCTACAATGAGCAGTTCTTC
D: TRBD1; size: once; J: TRBJ1-2; V: TRBV18; length: 13; CDR3: CASSQGADYGYTF; DNA: TGTGCCAGCTCACAGGGGGCTGACTATGGCTACACCTTC
D: .; size: .; J: TRBJ2-3; V: TRBV11-3; length: 13; CDR3: CASSDVYTDTQYF; DNA: TGTGCCAGCAGCGATGTCTACACAGATACGCAGTATTTT
D: .; size: .; J: TRBJ2-1; V: TRBV28; length: 14; CDR3: CASTLGGSYNEQFF; DNA: TGTGCCAGCACCCTAGGGGGTTCCTACAATGAGCAGTTCTTC
D: .; size: .; J: TRBJ2-4; V: TRBV6-1; length: 18; CDR3: CASSGGQTVGYTKNIQYF; DNA: TGTGCCAGCAGTGGCGGACAGACGGTTGGGTATACCAAAAACATTCAGTACTTC
D: .; size: .; J: TRBJ2-7; V: TRBV9; length: 14; CDR3: CASSVDSRTYEQYF; DNA: TGTGCCAGCAGCGTAGACAGTCGGACTTACGAGCAGTACTTC
D: .; size: .; J: TRBJ1-2; V: TRBV28; length: 14; CDR3: CASSLPPRGYGYTF; DNA: TGTGCCAGCAGTTTACCCCCCAGGGGCTATGGCTACACCTTC
D: TRBD2; size: .; J: TRBJ2-5; V: TRBV29-1; length: 12; CDR3: CSVAGGEETQYF; DNA: TGCAGCGTGGCCGGGGGGGAAGAGACCCAGTACTTC
D: TRBD1; size: .; J: TRBJ1-2; V: TRBV5-1; length: 14; CDR3: CASTQSQGNYGYTF; DNA: TGCGCCAGCACCCAATCACAGGGGAACTATGGCTACACCTTC
D: .; size: once; J: TRBJ2-5; V: TRBV2; length: 16; CDR3: CASSPKSRGSRETQYF; DNA: TGTGCCAGCAGCCCCAAGTCGCGGGGTAGTCGAGAGACCCAGTACTTC
D: .; size: .; J: TRBJ2-7; V: TRBV2; length: 14; CDR3: CASSEGLDPYEQYF; DNA: TGTGCCAGCAGTGAAGGACTAGACCCCTACGAGCAGTACTTC
D: TRBD1; size: .; J: TRBJ2-7; V: TRBV4-1; length: 16; CDR3: CASSQAEGQGAYEQYF; DNA: TGCGCCAGCAGCCAAGCAGAGGGACAGGGGGCTTACGAGCAGTACTTC
D: .; size: .; J: TRBJ1-5; V: TRBV21-1; length: 22; CDR3: CASSKKKSGLTGGMKSNQPQHF; DNA: TGTGCCAGCAGCAAAAAGAAGTCGGGCCTAACAGGGGGCATGAAGAGCAATCAGCCCCAGCATTTT
D: TRBD2; size: .; J: TRBJ2-1; V: TRBV18; length: 15; CDR3: CASSRGTSGSHEQFF; DNA: TGTGCCAGCTCGAGGGGGACTAGCGGGAGCCATGAGCAGTTCTTC
D: .; size: .; J: TRBJ1-1; V: TRBV5-1; length: 15; CDR3: CASSLGSVAGSEAFF; DNA: TGCGCCAGCAGCTTGGGCTCGGTGGCAGGTTCTGAAGCTTTCTTT
D: .; size: .; J: TRBJ1-2; V: TRBV2; length: 13; CDR3: CASSTSLKEGYTF; DNA: TGTGCCAGCAGTACTTCATTAAAGGAGGGCTACACCTTC
D: .; size: .; J: TRBJ2-3; V: TRBV5-8; length: 16; CDR3: CASSLGSGGITDTQYF; DNA: TGTGCCAGCAGCTTGGGTAGCGGCGGGATAACAGATACGCAGTATTTT
D: TRBD2; size: .; J: TRBJ2-3; V: TRBV28; length: 16; CDR3: CASSPPHGRAMDTQYF; DNA: TGTGCCAGCAGTCCTCCCCACGGGAGGGCCATGGATACGCAGTATTTT
D: TRBD1; size: .; J: TRBJ2-5; V: TRBV11-1; length: 14; CDR3: CASRRDRVSETQYF; DNA: TGTGCCAGTCGTAGAGACAGGGTTTCGGAGACCCAGTACTTC
D: TRBD2; size: once; J: TRBJ2-5; V: TRBV2; length: 17; CDR3: CASSRTSGRAVQETQYF; DNA: TGTGCCAGCAGTCGGACTAGCGGGAGGGCCGTCCAAGAGACCCAGTACTTC
D: .; size: .; J: TRBJ2-1; V: TRBV27; length: 14; CDR3: CASGRNGGFNEQFF; DNA: TGTGCCAGCGGTCGTAACGGAGGTTTCAATGAGCAGTTCTTC
D: TRBD2; size: .; J: TRBJ2-3; V: TRBV5-1; length: 15; CDR3: CASSLGVAGGDTQYF; DNA: TGCGCCAGCAGCTTGGGTGTAGCGGGAGGAGATACGCAGTATTTT
D: .; size: .; J: TRBJ2-1; V: TRBV11-1; length: 15; CDR3: CASSLRRGSYNEQFF; DNA: TGTGCCAGCAGCCTAAGGAGAGGCTCCTACAATGAGCAGTTCTTC
D: TRBD2; size: .; J: TRBJ2-5; V: TRBV18; length: 16; CDR3: CASSQGLAGEGETQYF; DNA: TGTGCCAGCTCACAGGGACTAGCGGGAGAAGGAGAGACCCAGTACTTC
D: TRBD2; size: .; J: TRBJ2-5; V: TRBV5-1; length: 15; CDR3: CASSLTSGRGETQYF; DNA: TGCGCCAGCAGCTTGACTAGCGGGAGAGGAGAGACCCAGTACTTC
D: TRBD1; size: once; J: TRBJ2-3; V: TRBV5-4; length: 14; CDR3: CASRKQGSTDTQYF; DNA: TGTGCCAGCAGAAAACAGGGGAGCACAGATACGCAGTATTTT
D: .; size: .; J: TRBJ2-6; V: TRBV9; length: 16; CDR3: CASSAGATSGANVLTF; DNA: TGTGCCAGCAGCGCAGGGGCGACCTCTGGGGCCAACGTCCTGACTTTC
D: .; size: .; J: TRBJ2-7; V: TRBV7-3; length: 14; CDR3: CASSPQGGDYEQYF; DNA: TGTGCCAGCAGCCCTCAAGGGGGTGACTACGAGCAGTACTTC
D: TRBD2; size: .; J: TRBJ2-2; V: TRBV6-6; length: 12; CDR3: CATERGTGELFF; DNA: TGTGCCACCGAGCGGGGAACCGGGGAGCTGTTTTTT
D: .; size: .; J: TRBJ2-7; V: TRBV9; length: 14; CDR3: CASSAGGATREQYF; DNA: TGTGCCAGCAGCGCGGGCGGGGCAACGCGGGAGCAGTACTTC